Detailed here is one T cell receptor (beta chain). This record belongs to a study of blood T cell repertoires in COVID-19. Overall study context: PBMCs, B-cell-depleted T cells, or T cells provided the cDNA or gDNA that made up the material.

Sequencing was performed with immunoSEQ multiplex PCR; in TCRdb, only in-frame clones are kept and a portion is missing. The sample has over 200,000 clones; around 86% are singletons. The CDR3 length is 11 residues. Trimming pared 9 bases from V and 5 bases from J, leaving 10 bases between. Germline V gene sequence: CDR1 MNHEY, CDR2 SVGAGI. The sequence was collected from a man in his forties who had recovered from COVID-19. The specimen sequenced was peripheral blood. V usage is TRBV6-5 and J usage is TRBJ1-1; possible D gene TRBD1, 5 bases. In nucleotides, the CDR3 is TGTGCCAGTTCAGGGTTTACTGAAGCTTTCTTT. This sequence encodes CASSGFTEAFF.